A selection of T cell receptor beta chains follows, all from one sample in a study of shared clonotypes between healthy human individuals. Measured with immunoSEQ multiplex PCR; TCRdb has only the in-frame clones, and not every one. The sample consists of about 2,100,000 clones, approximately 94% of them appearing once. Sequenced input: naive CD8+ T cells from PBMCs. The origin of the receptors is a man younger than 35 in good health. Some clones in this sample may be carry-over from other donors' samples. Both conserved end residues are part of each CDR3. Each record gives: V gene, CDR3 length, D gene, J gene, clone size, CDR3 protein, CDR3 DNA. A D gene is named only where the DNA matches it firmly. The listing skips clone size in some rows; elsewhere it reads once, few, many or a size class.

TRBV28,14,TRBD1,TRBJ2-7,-,CASRPGQVSYEQYF,TGTGCCAGCAGGCCGGGACAGGTTTCCTACGAGCAGTACTTC
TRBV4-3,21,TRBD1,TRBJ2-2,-,CASSHLLWGGQGASNTGELFF,TGCGCCAGCAGCCACCTTCTTTGGGGAGGACAGGGGGCATCGAACACCGGGGAGCTGTTTTTT
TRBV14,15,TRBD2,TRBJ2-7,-,CASSQDGRGHYEQYF,TGTGCCAGCAGCCAAGACGGGAGGGGACATTACGAGCAGTACTTC
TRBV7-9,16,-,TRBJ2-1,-,CASSVFRNGLAWEQFF,TGTGCCAGCAGCGTATTCCGTAATGGACTCGCCTGGGAGCAGTTCTTC
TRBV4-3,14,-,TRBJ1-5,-,CASSQDLGNQPQHF,TGCGCCAGCAGCCAAGATTTAGGCAATCAGCCCCAGCATTTT
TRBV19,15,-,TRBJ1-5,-,CASSIGARVRQPQHF,TGTGCCAGTAGTATAGGGGCCAGGGTTCGTCAGCCCCAGCATTTT
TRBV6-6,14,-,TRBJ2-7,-,CASSYMGESYEQYF,TGTGCCAGCAGTTACATGGGGGAATCCTACGAGCAGTACTTC
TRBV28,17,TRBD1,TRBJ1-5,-,CASSPPLDREDNQPQHF,TGTGCCAGCAGTCCCCCTCTGGACAGGGAGGACAATCAGCCCCAGCATTTT
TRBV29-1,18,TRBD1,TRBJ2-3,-,CSVEDLHGTGGSTDTQYF,TGCAGCGTTGAAGATCTTCACGGGACAGGGGGTTCCACAGATACGCAGTATTTT
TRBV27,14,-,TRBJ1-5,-,CASSLSGVNQPQHF,TGTGCCAGCAGTTTGTCTGGGGTCAATCAGCCCCAGCATTTT
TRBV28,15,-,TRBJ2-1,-,CASSQLDSSYNEQFF,TGTGCCAGCAGTCAATTGGACAGCTCCTACAATGAGCAGTTCTTC
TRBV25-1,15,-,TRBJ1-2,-,CASSEMGADLDGYTF,TGTGCCAGCAGTGAGATGGGGGCGGATCTGGATGGCTACACCTTC
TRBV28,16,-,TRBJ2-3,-,CASSSRILEREDTQYF,TGTGCCAGCAGTTCCCGGATCCTCGAGAGGGAAGATACGCAGTATTTT
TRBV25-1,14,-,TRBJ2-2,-,CASSESGGTGELFF,TGTGCCAGCAGTGAATCCGGGGGCACCGGGGAGCTGTTTTTT
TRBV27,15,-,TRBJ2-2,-,CASSLALPSIGELFF,TGTGCCAGCAGTTTGGCTCTGCCTAGCATCGGGGAGCTGTTTTTT
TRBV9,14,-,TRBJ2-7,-,CASSAPGPPYEQYF,TGTGCCAGCAGCGCCCCGGGCCCTCCCTACGAGCAGTACTTC
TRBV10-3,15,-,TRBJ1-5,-,CAISEFSGFNQPQHF,TGTGCCATCAGTGAGTTCTCCGGGTTCAACCAGCCCCAGCATTTT
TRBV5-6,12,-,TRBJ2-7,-,CASSSGDYEQYF,TGTGCCAGCAGCTCTGGGGACTACGAGCAGTACTTC
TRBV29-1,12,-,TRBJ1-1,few,CSAEGGGTEAFF,TGCAGCGCCGAGGGTGGCGGAACTGAAGCTTTCTTT
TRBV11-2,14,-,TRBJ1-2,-,CASSFSPTDSLPIF,TGTGCCAGCAGCTTTTCTCCCACTGACAGCTTACCGATCTTC
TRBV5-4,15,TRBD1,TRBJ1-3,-,CASSFTGGSGNTIYF,TGTGCCAGCAGCTTTACAGGGGGCTCTGGAAACACCATATATTTT
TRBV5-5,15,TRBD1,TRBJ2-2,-,CATYHEDRGTGELFF,TGTGCCACCTACCATGAGGACAGGGGCACCGGGGAGCTGTTTTTT
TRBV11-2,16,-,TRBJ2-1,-,CASSSQFGGVYNEQFF,TGTGCCAGCAGCTCCCAGTTTGGGGGCGTCTACAATGAGCAGTTCTTC
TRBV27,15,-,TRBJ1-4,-,CASSLMGGVNEKLFF,TGTGCCAGCAGCCTGATGGGCGGGGTTAATGAAAAACTGTTTTTT
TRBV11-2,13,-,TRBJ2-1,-,CASSLVEYNEQFF,TGTGCCAGCAGCTTAGTCGAGTACAATGAGCAGTTCTTC
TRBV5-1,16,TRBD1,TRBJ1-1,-,CASSLDSGQGLPEAFF,TGCGCCAGCAGCTTGGATTCGGGACAGGGCCTTCCTGAAGCTTTCTTT
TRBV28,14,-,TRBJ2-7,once,CASSLWADTYEQYF,TGTGCCAGCAGTTTATGGGCAGATACCTACGAGCAGTACTTC
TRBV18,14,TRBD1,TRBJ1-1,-,CASSTGGLNTEAFF,TGTGCCAGTTCCACAGGGGGACTGAACACTGAAGCTTTCTTT
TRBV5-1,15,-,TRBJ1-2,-,CASSPNNRHGEGYTF,TGCGCCAGCAGCCCGAACAACCGTCATGGAGAGGGCTACACCTTC
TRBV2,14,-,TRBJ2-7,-,CASRLWDMVYEQYF,TGTGCCAGCAGACTCTGGGACATGGTCTACGAGCAGTACTTC
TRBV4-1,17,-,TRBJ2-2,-,CASSHDSSSGYTGELFF,TGCGCCAGCAGCCATGATTCATCGTCGGGTTACACCGGGGAGCTGTTTTTT
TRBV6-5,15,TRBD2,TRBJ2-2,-,CASSYGEGPPGELFF,TGTGCCAGCAGCTACGGGGAGGGGCCCCCCGGGGAGCTGTTTTTT
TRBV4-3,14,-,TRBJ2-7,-,CASSQGRGSDEQYF,TGCGCCAGCAGCCAAGGGAGGGGAAGCGACGAGCAGTACTTC
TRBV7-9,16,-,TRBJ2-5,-,CASSEDWAIPQETQYF,TGTGCCAGCAGTGAAGATTGGGCCATTCCGCAAGAGACCCAGTACTTC
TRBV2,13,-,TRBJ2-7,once,CASRGTGFLEQYF,TGTGCCAGCAGGGGTACAGGGTTTCTCGAGCAGTACTTC
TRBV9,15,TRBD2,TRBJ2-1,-,CASSTAGVSYNEQFF,TGTGCCAGCAGCACCGCGGGAGTATCCTACAATGAGCAGTTCTTC
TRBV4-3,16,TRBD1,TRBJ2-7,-,CASSQEGDRGFYEQYF,TGCGCCAGCAGCCAAGAGGGGGACAGGGGGTTCTACGAGCAGTACTTC
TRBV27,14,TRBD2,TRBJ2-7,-,CASSWTSGPYEQYF,TGTGCCAGCAGTTGGACTAGCGGTCCCTACGAGCAGTACTTC